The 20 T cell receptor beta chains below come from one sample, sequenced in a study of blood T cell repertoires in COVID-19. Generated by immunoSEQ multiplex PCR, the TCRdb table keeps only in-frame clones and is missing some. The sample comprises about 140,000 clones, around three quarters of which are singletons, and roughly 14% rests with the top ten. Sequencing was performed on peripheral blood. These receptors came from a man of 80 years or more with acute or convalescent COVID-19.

CDR3 in DNA: TGTGCCAGCAGCTTAGTAGCAGATACCTACGAGCAGTACTTC. Its protein is CASSLVADTYEQYF. This chain connects TRBV7-2 to TRBJ2-7; D call uncertain. The length of the CDR3 is 14 residues. The germline V gene has CDR1 SGHTA and CDR2 FQGNSA. V lost 1 base to trimming and J lost 2 bases, with 9 bases between them.

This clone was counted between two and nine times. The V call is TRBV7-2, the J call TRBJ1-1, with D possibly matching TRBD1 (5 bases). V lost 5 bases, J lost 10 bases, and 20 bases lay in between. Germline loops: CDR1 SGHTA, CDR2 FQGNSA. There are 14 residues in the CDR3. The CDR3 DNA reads TGTGCCAGCAGCCGCGGGGGGTCTCAACTGGGAGCTTTCTTT. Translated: CASSRGGSQLGAFF.

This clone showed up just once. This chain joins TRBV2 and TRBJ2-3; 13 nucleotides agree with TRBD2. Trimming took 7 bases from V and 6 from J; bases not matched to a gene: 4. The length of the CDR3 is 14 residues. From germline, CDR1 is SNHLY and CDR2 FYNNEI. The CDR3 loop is CASMGLAGPDTQYF. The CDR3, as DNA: TGTGCCAGCATGGGACTAGCGGGGCCTGATACGCAGTATTTT.

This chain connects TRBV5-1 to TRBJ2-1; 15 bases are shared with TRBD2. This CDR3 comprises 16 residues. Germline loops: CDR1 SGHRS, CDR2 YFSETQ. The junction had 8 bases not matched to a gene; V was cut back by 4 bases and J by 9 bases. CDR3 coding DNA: TGCGCCAGCAGCACCGGACTAGCGGGGGGGCCTGGTGAGCAGTTCTTC. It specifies CASSTGLAGGPGEQFF.

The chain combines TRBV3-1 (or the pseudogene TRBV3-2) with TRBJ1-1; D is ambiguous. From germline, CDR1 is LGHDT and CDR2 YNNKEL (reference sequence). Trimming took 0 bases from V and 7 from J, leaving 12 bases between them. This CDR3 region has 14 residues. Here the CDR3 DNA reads TGTGCCAGCAGCCAAGAAGATGGGCGCCGTGAAGCTTTCTTT. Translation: CASSQEDGRREAFF.

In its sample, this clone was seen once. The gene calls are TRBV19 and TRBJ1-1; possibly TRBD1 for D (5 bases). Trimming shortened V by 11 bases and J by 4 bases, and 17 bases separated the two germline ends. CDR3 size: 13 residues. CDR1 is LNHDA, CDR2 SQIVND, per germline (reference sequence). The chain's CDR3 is CASWAGEVTEAFF. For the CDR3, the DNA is TGTGCCTCCTGGGCGGGGGAAGTCACTGAAGCTTTCTTT. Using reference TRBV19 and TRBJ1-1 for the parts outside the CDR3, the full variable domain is DGGITQSPKYLFRKEGQNVTLSCEQNLNHDAMYWYRQDPGQGLRLIYYSQIVNDFQKGDIAEGYSVSREKKESFPLTVTSAQKNPTAFYLCASWAGEVTEAFFGQGTRLTVV.

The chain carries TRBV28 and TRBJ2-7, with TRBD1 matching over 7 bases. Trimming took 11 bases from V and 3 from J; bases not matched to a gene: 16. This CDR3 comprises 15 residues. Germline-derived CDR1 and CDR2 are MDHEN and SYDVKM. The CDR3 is CAGARRTGNVYEQYF. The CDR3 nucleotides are TGTGCCGGCGCCCGGAGGACAGGAAATGTCTACGAGCAGTACTTC.

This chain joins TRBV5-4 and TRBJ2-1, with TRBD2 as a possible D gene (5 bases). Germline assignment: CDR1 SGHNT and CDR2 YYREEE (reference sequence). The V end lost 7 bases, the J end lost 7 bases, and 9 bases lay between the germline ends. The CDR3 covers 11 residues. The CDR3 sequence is CASLRDNEQFF. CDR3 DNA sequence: TGTGCCAGCTTACGGGATAATGAGCAGTTCTTC. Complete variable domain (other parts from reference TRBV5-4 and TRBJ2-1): ETGVTQSPTHLIKTRGQQVTLRCSSQSGHNTVSWYQQALGQGPQFIFQYYREEENGRGNFPPRFSGLQFPNYSSELNVNALELDDSALYLCASLRDNEQFFGPGTRLTVL.

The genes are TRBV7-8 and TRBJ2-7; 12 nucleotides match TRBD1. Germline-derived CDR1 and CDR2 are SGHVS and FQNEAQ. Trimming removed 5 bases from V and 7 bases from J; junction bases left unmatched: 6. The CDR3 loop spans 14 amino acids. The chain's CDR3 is CASSRDRGRREQYF. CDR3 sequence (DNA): TGTGCCAGCAGCCGGGACAGGGGGCGTCGGGAGCAGTACTTC.

The CDR3 coding sequence is TGTGCCAGTAGTGTGGACACCCGTAATTCACCCCTCCACTTT. Protein: CASSVDTRNSPLHF. The rearrangement joins TRBV19 to TRBJ1-6, with D possibly TRBD1 on 5 matching bases. This CDR3 contains 14 residues. CDR1 and CDR2 from the germline V gene are LNHDA and SQIVND (reference sequence). V was shortened by 5 bases and J by 6 bases, with 11 bases between the two germline ends.

The CDR3 is CASSLWGTGGSETQYF. The CDR3 coding sequence is TGTGCCAGCAGTTTATGGGGGACAGGGGGCAGCGAGACCCAGTACTTC. V usage is TRBV28 and J usage is TRBJ2-5, with 12 bases identical to TRBD1. Germline CDR1 and CDR2: MDHEN and SYDVKM. J was trimmed by 5 bases and V by 0 bases; bases with no gene match: 4. This CDR3 has 16 residues.

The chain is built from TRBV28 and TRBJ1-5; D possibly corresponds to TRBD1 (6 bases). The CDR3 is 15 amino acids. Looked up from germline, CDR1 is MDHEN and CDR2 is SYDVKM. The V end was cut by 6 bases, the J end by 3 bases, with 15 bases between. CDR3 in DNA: TGTGCCAGCAGCCCCCAGGCAGGGGCCAATCAGCCCCAGCATTTT. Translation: CASSPQAGANQPQHF.

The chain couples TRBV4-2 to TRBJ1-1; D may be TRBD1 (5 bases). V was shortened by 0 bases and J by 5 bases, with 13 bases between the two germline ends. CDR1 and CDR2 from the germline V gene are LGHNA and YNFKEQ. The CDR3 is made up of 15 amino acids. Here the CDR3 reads CASSQEWSRGTEAFF. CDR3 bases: TGTGCCAGCAGCCAAGAGTGGTCCCGGGGGACTGAAGCTTTCTTT.

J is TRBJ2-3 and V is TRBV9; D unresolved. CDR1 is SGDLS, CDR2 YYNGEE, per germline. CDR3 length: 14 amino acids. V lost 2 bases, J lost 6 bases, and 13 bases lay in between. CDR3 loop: CASSVSPAGDTQYF. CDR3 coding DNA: TGTGCCAGCAGCGTCTCCCCAGCAGGTGATACGCAGTATTTT.

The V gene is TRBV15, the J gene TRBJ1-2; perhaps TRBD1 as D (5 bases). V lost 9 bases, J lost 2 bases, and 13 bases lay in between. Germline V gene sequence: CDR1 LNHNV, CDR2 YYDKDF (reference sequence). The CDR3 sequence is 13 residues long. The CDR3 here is CATHSTVNYGYTF. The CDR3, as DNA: TGTGCCACACATTCGACAGTCAACTATGGCTACACCTTC. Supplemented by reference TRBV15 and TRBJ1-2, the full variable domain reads DAMVIQNPRYQVTQFGKPVTLSCSQTLNHNVMYWYQQKSSQAPKLLFHYYDKDFNNEADTPDNFQSRRPNTSFCFLDIRSPGLGDTAMYLCATHSTVNYGYTFGSGTRLTVV.

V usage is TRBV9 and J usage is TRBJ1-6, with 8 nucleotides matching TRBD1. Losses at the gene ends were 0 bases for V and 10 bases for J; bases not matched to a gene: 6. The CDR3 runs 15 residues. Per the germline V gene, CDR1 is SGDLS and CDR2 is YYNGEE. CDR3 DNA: TGTGCCAGCAGCGTAGAAGGACAGGGACTCTCACCCCTCCACTTT. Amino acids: CASSVEGQGLSPLHF.

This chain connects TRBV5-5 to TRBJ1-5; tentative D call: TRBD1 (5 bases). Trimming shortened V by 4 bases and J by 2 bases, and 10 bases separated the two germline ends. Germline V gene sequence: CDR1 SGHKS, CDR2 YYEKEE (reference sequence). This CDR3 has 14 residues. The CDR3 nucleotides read TGTGCCAGCAGCCAACAGGTTGGCAATCAGCCCCAGCATTTT. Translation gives CASSQQVGNQPQHF.

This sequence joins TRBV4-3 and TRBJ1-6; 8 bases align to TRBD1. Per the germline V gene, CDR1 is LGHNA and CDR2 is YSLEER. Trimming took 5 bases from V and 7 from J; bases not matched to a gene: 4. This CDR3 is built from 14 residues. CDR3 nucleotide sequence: TGCGCCAGCAGCTCGGACAGGGTCAATTCACCCCTCCACTTT. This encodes CASSSDRVNSPLHF.

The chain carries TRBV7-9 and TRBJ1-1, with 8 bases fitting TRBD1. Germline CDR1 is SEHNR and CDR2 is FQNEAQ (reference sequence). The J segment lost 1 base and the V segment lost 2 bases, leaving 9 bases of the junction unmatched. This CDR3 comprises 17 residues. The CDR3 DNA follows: TGTGCCAGCAGCTTAAATATCGGACAGGGCGGGAACACTGAAGCTTTCTTT. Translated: CASSLNIGQGGNTEAFF. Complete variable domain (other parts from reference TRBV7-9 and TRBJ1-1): DTGVSQNPRHKITKRGQNVTFRCDPISEHNRLYWYRQTLGQGPEFLTYFQNEAQLEKSRLLSDRFSAERPKGSFSTLEIQRTEQGDSAMYLCASSLNIGQGGNTEAFFGQGTRLTVV.

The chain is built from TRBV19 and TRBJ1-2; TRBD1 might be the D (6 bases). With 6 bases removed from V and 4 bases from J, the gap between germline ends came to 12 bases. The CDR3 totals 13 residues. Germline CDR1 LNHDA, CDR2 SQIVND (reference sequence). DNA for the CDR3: TGTGCCAGTAGCCCAGGACAGATCTATGGCTACACCTTC. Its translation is CASSPGQIYGYTF.